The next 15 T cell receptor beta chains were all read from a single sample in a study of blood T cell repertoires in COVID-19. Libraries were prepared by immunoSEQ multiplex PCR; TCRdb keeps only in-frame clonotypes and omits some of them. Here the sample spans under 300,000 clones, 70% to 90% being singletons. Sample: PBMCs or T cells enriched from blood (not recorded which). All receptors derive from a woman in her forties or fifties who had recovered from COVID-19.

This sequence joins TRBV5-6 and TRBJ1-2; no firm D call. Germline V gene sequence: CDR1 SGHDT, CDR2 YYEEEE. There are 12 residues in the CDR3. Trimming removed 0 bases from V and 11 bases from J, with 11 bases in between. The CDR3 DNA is TGTGCCAGCAGCTTGGCGTTTAGCTATTACACCTTC. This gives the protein CASSLAFSYYTF.

The CDR3 sequence is CASSMTGTGNNEQFF. DNA for the CDR3: TGCGCCAGCAGCATGACCGGGACTGGTAACAATGAGCAGTTCTTC. The genes are TRBV5-1 and TRBJ2-1; perhaps TRBD2 as D (6 bases). Germline V gives CDR1 SGHRS, CDR2 YFSETQ. The CDR3 sequence is 15 residues long. V lost 4 bases to trimming and J lost 5 bases, with 16 bases between them.

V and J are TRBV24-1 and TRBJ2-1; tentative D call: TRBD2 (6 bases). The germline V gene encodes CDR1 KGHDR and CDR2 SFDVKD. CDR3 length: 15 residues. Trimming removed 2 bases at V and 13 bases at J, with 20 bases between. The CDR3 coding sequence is TGTGCCACCAGTGATTCGCGGGGTGGGGGGTTTAGACAGTTCTTC. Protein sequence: CATSDSRGGGFRQFF.

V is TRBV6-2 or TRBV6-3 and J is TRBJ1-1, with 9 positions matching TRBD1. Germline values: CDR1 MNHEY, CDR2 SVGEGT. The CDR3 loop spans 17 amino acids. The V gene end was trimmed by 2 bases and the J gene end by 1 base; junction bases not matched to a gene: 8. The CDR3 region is CASSYHRQGERNTEAFF. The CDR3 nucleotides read TGTGCCAGCAGTTACCATCGACAGGGGGAGAGGAACACTGAAGCTTTCTTT.

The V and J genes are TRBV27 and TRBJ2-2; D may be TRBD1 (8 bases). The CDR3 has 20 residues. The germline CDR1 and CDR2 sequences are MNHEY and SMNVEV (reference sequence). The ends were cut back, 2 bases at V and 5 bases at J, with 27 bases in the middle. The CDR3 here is CASSLPPITGGASGTGELFF. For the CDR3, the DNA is TGTGCCAGCAGTTTACCCCCCATCACAGGGGGGGCGTCGGGGACCGGGGAGCTGTTTTTT.

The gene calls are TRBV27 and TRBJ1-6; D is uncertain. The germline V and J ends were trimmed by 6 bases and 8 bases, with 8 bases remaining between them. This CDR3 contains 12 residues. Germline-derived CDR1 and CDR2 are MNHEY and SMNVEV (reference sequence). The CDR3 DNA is TGTGCCAGCAGCCCCATAGATTCACCCCTCCACTTT. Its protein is CASSPIDSPLHF.

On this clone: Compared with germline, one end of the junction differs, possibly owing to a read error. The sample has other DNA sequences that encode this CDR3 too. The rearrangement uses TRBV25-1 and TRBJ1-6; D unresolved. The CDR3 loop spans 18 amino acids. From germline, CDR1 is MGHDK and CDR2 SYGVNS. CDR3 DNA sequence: TGTGCCAGCAGTGAATTTGGGCAGTCGAGCTCCTATAATTCACCTCTCCACTTT. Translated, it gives CASSEFGQSSSYNSPLHF.

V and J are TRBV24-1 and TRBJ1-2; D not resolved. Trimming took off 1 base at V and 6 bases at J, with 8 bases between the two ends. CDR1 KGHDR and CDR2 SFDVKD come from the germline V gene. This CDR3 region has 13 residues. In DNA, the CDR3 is TGTGCCACCAGTGATTTTCGGGGTAATGGCTACACCTTC. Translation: CATSDFRGNGYTF.

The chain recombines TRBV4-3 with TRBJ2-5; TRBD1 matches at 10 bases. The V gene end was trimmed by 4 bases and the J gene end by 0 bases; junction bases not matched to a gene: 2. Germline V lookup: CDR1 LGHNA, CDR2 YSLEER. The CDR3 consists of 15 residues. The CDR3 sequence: CASSPGTGDQETQYF. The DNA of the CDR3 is TGCGCCAGCAGCCCCGGGACAGGGGACCAAGAGACCCAGTACTTC.

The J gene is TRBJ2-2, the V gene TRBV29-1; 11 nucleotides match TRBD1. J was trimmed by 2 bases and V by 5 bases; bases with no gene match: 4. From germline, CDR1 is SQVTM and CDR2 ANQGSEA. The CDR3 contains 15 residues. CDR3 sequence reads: CSVRGQGANTGELFF. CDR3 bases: TGCAGCGTTCGTGGACAGGGGGCCAACACCGGGGAGCTGTTTTTT.

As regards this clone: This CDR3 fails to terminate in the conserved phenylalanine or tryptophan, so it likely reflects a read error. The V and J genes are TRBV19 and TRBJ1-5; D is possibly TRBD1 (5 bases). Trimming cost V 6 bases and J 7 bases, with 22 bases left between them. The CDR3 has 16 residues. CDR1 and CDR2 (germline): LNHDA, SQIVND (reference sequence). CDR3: CASSEIGQGFNQPQHC. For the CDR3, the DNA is TGTGCCAGTAGCGAAATCGGGCAGGGCTTCAACCAGCCCCAGCATTGT.

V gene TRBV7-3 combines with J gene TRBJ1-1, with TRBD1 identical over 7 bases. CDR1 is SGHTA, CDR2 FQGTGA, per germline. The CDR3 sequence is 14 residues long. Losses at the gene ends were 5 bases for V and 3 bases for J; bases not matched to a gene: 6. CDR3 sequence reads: CASSLQGSDTEAFF. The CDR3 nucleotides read TGTGCCAGCAGCCTACAGGGGAGCGACACTGAAGCTTTCTTT.

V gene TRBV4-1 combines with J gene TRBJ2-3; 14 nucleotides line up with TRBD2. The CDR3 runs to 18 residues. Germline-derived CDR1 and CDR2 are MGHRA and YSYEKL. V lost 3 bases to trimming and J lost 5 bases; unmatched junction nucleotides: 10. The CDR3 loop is CASSHTPGLAGVGDTQYF. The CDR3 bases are TGCGCCAGCAGCCATACCCCGGGACTAGCGGGAGTCGGAGATACGCAGTATTTT.

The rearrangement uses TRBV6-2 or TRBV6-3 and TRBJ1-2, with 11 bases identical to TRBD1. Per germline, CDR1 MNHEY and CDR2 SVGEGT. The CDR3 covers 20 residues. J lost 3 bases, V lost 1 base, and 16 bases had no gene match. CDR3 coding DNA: TGTGCCAGCAGTTACTTTCTGTCCCCCGGGACAGGGGGTCCCCACTATGGCTACACCTTC. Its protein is CASSYFLSPGTGGPHYGYTF.

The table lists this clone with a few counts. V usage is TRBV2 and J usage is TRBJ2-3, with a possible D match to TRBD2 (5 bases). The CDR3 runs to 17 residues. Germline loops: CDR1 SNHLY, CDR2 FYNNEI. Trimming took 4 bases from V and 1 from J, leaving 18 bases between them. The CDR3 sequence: CASSGYGGGTGTDTQYF. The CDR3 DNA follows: TGTGCCAGCAGTGGGTACGGCGGAGGAACCGGCACAGATACGCAGTATTTT. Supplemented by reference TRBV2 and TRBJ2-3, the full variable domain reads EPEVTQTPSHQVTQMGQEVILRCVPISNHLYFYWYRQILGQKVEFLVSFYNNEISEKSEIFDDQFSVERPDGSNFTLKIRSTKLEDSAMYFCASSGYGGGTGTDTQYFGPGTRLTVL.